A single sample gave rise to the 3 T cell receptor beta chains below, sequenced in a study of shared clonotypes between healthy human individuals. Data came from immunoSEQ multiplex PCR; TCRdb stores just in-frame clones and leaves some out. The sample contains about 2.4 million clones, under 95% of which appear only once. The specimen was naive CD4+ T cells from PBMCs. Subset in this sample: CD45RA+ positively selected. The receptors shown here come from a man between 18 and 35 years old in good health. Some clones in this sample may be carry-over from other donors' samples.

CDR3 in amino acids: CASSLRPRNTEAFF. In DNA, the CDR3 is TGTGCCAGCAGCTTACGACCGCGGAACACTGAAGCTTTCTTT. The chain carries TRBV11-2 and TRBJ1-1; D call uncertain. V was cut by 2 bases and J by 1 base, with 8 bases left in between. Germline V lookup: CDR1 SGHAT, CDR2 FQNNGV. This CDR3 contains 14 residues.

The chain couples TRBV28 to TRBJ2-5; D not certain. Between the trimmed V and J ends, which lost 7 bases and 9 bases, there was a span of 12 bases. This CDR3 region has 11 residues. In germline, CDR1 is MDHEN, CDR2 SYDVKM. CDR3: CASTFSEAQYF. For the CDR3, the DNA is TGTGCCAGCACCTTTAGTGAGGCCCAGTACTTC.

The rearrangement joins TRBV18 to TRBJ1-3; maybe TRBD1 (6 bases). The CDR3 runs to 16 residues. V lost 4 bases to trimming and J lost 2 bases, with 15 bases between them. CDR1 and CDR2 (germline): KGHSH, LQKENI. The CDR3 sequence: CASSRPGAGAGNTIYF. The CDR3 bases are TGTGCCAGCTCACGCCCAGGGGCAGGGGCTGGAAACACCATATATTTT.